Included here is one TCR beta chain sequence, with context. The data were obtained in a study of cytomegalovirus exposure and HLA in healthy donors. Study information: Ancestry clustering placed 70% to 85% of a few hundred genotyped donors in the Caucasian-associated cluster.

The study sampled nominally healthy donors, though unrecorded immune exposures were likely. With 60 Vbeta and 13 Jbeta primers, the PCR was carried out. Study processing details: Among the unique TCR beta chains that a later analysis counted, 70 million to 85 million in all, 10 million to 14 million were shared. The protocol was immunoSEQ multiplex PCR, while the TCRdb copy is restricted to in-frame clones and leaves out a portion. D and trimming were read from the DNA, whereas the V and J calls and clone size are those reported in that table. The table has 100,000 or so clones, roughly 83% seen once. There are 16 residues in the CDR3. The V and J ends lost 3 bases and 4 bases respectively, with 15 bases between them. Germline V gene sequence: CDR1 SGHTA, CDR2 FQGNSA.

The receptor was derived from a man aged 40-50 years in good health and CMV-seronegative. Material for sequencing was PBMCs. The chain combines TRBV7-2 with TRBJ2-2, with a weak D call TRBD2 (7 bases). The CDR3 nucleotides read TGTGCCAGCAGCTTTTTCCTAGGGGGGGGCACCGGGGAGCTGTTTTTT. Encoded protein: CASSFFLGGGTGELFF.